These T cell receptor beta chains were read from a single sample in a study of blood T cell repertoires in COVID-19. Assay: immunoSEQ multiplex PCR; the TCRdb copy retains only in-frame clones and omits some. Here the sample spans about 270,000 clones, about 89% being singletons. Sequencing was done on a sample of peripheral blood. The receptor source for this set is a man in his forties with active or convalescent COVID-19. Both conserved end residues are part of each CDR3. The order of the fields is CDR3 DNA, CDR3 protein, J gene, V gene, clone size, D gene. D genes are given only for firm matches. Some rows have no size entry. The others give once, few or many, or a class for an expanded clone.

DNA: TGTGCCAGCAGTGATCCGTGGATTGAGGATGAAAAACTGTTTTTT; CDR3: CASSDPWIEDEKLFF; J: TRBJ1-4; V: TRBV6-1; size: NA; D: NA
DNA: TGTGCCAGCAGTTACTCTAACCGGAATTCACCCCTCCACTTT; CDR3: CASSYSNRNSPLHF; J: TRBJ1-6; V: TRBV6-6; size: NA; D: NA
DNA: TGTGCCAGCAGCACCCGGACTAGCGGGAGCCAAGAGACCCAGTACTTC; CDR3: CASSTRTSGSQETQYF; J: TRBJ2-5; V: TRBV5-4; size: NA; D: TRBD2
DNA: TGTGCCAGCTCACCACCTAACTCAGATACGCAGTATTTT; CDR3: CASSPPNSDTQYF; J: TRBJ2-3; V: TRBV18; size: NA; D: NA
DNA: TGTGCCAGCAGTGCGTCGACAGGTATAATCGGAAAACTGTTTTTT; CDR3: CASSASTGIIGKLFF; J: TRBJ1-4; V: TRBV25-1; size: once; D: NA
DNA: TGTGCCTGGAGTCCCGCCCGGACTAGCTCCTACAATGAGCAGTTCTTC; CDR3: CAWSPARTSSYNEQFF; J: TRBJ2-1; V: TRBV30; size: NA; D: TRBD2
DNA: TGCGCCAGCGTTATCGGGGGGACGGGTTCACCCCTCCACTTT; CDR3: CASVIGGTGSPLHF; J: TRBJ1-6; V: TRBV10-2; size: NA; D: NA
DNA: TGTGCCTGGAGTGCACAGGGGGCTGGCAATCAGCCCCAGCATTTT; CDR3: CAWSAQGAGNQPQHF; J: TRBJ1-5; V: TRBV30; size: NA; D: TRBD1
DNA: TGTGCCTGGAGGCAAGGGGTCAGTAATCAGCCCCAGCATTTT; CDR3: CAWRQGVSNQPQHF; J: TRBJ1-5; V: TRBV30; size: NA; D: NA
DNA: TGTGCCAGCACCCAAAGGGGTAGGTGCAATCAGCCCCAGCATTTT; CDR3: CASTQRGRCNQPQHF; J: TRBJ1-5; V: TRBV6-4; size: NA; D: NA
DNA: TGTGCCAGCAGGTACAGCCTACTCAATGAAAAACTGTTTTTT; CDR3: CASRYSLLNEKLFF; J: TRBJ1-4; V: TRBV28; size: NA; D: NA
DNA: TGCGCCAGCAGTCAATCTAGAGCCAGGGGGCAACAAGAGACCCAGTACTTC; CDR3: CASSQSRARGQQETQYF; J: TRBJ2-5; V: TRBV23-1; size: NA; D: TRBD1
DNA: TGTGCCAGTAGTATGGACAGGGGAGATACGCAGTATTTT; CDR3: CASSMDRGDTQYF; J: TRBJ2-3; V: TRBV19; size: NA; D: TRBD1
DNA: TGTGCCAGCAGCTTATCCGTGAACACTGAAGCTTTCTTT; CDR3: CASSLSVNTEAFF; J: TRBJ1-1; V: TRBV7-3; size: NA; D: NA
DNA: TGTGCCAGCAGATCCGGAGGACAGGGCCTGGACGAGCAGTACTTC; CDR3: CASRSGGQGLDEQYF; J: TRBJ2-7; V: TRBV28; size: NA; D: TRBD1
DNA: TGTGCCAGCAGCTTGGCGAAACTAGCGGCCTACAATGAGCAGTTCTTC; CDR3: CASSLAKLAAYNEQFF; J: TRBJ2-1; V: TRBV5-5; size: few; D: TRBD2
DNA: TGTGCCAGCAGCTCAACCAGTTACAGGGTCTACGAGCAGTACTTC; CDR3: CASSSTSYRVYEQYF; J: TRBJ2-7; V: TRBV7-2; size: NA; D: NA
DNA: TGTGCCAGCAGCTTAGTGGGGCATAACACAGATACGCAGTATTTT; CDR3: CASSLVGHNTDTQYF; J: TRBJ2-3; V: TRBV7-2; size: NA; D: NA
DNA: TGCGCCAGCAGCCCCCTGGTTGGGCTAGCGGGGCGCCCTGGGACAGATACGCAGTATTTT; CDR3: CASSPLVGLAGRPGTDTQYF; J: TRBJ2-3; V: TRBV5-1; size: NA; D: TRBD2
DNA: TGTGCCAGCAGTACGGACAGGTTTAATGAAAAACTGTTTTTT; CDR3: CASSTDRFNEKLFF; J: TRBJ1-4; V: TRBV2; size: NA; D: TRBD1
DNA: TGTGCCAGCGCCACAGACAGGGGGAGCTACGAGCAGTACTTC; CDR3: CASATDRGSYEQYF; J: TRBJ2-7; V: TRBV18; size: NA; D: TRBD1
DNA: TGTGCCAGCAGTTTACAGGGGGGCGGCTACACCTTC; CDR3: CASSLQGGGYTF; J: TRBJ1-2; V: TRBV6-2/TRBV6-3; size: NA; D: TRBD1